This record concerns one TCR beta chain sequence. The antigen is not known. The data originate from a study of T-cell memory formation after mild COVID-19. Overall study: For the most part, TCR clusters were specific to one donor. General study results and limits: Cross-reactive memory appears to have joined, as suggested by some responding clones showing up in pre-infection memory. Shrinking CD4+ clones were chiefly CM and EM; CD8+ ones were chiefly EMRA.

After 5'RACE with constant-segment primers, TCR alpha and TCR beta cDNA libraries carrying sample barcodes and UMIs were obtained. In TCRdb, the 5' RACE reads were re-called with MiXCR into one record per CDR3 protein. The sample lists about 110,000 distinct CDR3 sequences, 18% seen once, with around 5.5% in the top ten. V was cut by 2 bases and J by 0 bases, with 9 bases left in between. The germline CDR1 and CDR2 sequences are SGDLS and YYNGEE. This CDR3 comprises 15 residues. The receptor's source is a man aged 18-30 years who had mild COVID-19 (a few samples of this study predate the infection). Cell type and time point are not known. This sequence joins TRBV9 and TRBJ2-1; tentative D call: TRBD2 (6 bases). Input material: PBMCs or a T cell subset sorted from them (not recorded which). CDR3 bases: TGTGCCAGCAGCGTCGGCGGGGACTCCTACAATGAGCAGTTCTTC. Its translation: CASSVGGDSYNEQFF.